Below are 21 T cell receptor beta chains sequenced from a single sample in a study of T cells after yellow fever vaccination. TCRdb re-called the 5' RACE reads with MiXCR, one entry per CDR3 protein. The sample yields about 210,000 distinct CDR3 sequences, roughly 3% seen once. The starting material was CD4+ T cells sorted from PBMCs, obtained 10 days after the yellow fever booster vaccination. These TCRs come from a man younger than 35 who received the YFV17D yellow fever vaccine.

This clonotype was seen many times. The V call is TRBV5-1, the J call TRBJ1-1, with a possible D match to TRBD1 (6 bases). There are 16 residues in the CDR3. The V end lost 4 bases, the J end lost 1 base, and 17 bases lay between the germline ends. The germline gives CDR1 SGHRS, CDR2 YFSETQ. Here the CDR3 reads CASSQLPGASNTEAFF. The CDR3 DNA reads TGCGCCAGCAGCCAACTTCCAGGGGCTTCGAACACTGAAGCTTTCTTT.

This clonotype came up a few times. The chain uses TRBV19 and TRBJ1-1, with a tentative D call TRBD1 (5 bases). Germline CDR1 and CDR2: LNHDA and SQIVND (reference sequence). This CDR3 is 12 amino acids long. Deletions cut 4 bases from V and 8 bases from J, with 11 bases between. The CDR3 DNA reads TGTGCCAGTAGTAGAAGGGGCGAGGAAGCTTTCTTT. Its protein product is CASSRRGEEAFF.

This chain links TRBV7-3 with TRBJ1-1; no clear D. Germline CDR1 is SGHTA and CDR2 is FQGTGA. Trimming shortened V by 10 bases and J by 2 bases, and 29 bases separated the two germline ends. The CDR3 has 18 amino acids. The CDR3 spells CATTCRFGDIFKNTEAFF. DNA of the CDR3: TGTGCCACTACCTGCCGGTTCGGGGATATTTTTAAAAACACTGAAGCTTTCTTT. Full variable domain (remainder filled in from reference TRBV7-3 and TRBJ1-1): GAGVSQTPSNKVTEKGKYVELRCDPISGHTALYWYRQSLGQGPEFLIYFQGTGAADDSGLPNDRFFAVRPEGSVSTLKIQRTERGDSAVYLCATTCRFGDIFKNTEAFFGQGTRLTVV.

The table lists this clonotype with many counts. The rearrangement joins TRBV5-1 to TRBJ2-2; 7 bases line up with TRBD2. The CDR3 consists of 16 residues. CDR1 is SGHRS and CDR2 is YFSETQ in the germline V gene. The trim removed 3 bases at V and 3 bases at J, leaving 8 bases unmatched. The CDR3 region has the DNA TGCGCCAGCAGCTCCGGGGAGGGGTTTTACACCGGGGAGCTGTTTTTT. This gives the protein CASSSGEGFYTGELFF.

This chain connects TRBV27 to TRBJ1-2, with D possibly being TRBD1 (5 bases). Germline V gives CDR1 MNHEY, CDR2 SMNVEV (reference sequence). The CDR3 consists of 16 residues. V shed 4 bases and J shed 5 bases, with 20 bases lying between them. The CDR3 protein is CASSSPSRGGIYGYTF. The CDR3 DNA reads as TGTGCCAGCAGTTCACCTTCCCGGGGCGGGATATATGGCTACACCTTC.

There are a few counts of this clonotype. The chain uses TRBV7-3 and TRBJ2-5, with D maybe TRBD1 (6 bases). This CDR3 comprises 16 residues. Germline values: CDR1 SGHTA, CDR2 FQGTGA. V gave up 5 bases and J gave up 1 base, with 17 bases separating them. CDR3 loop: CASSPSAGGLQETQYF. Written as DNA, the CDR3 is TGTGCCAGCAGCCCCTCTGCTGGGGGCCTCCAAGAGACCCAGTACTTC.

This clonotype came up a few times. V is TRBV27 and J is TRBJ1-2; D gene ambiguous. The CDR3 sequence is 14 residues long. V was trimmed by 7 bases and J by 0 bases, leaving 12 bases between them. The germline V gene encodes CDR1 MNHEY and CDR2 SMNVEV (reference sequence). For the CDR3, the DNA is TGTGCCAGCACCTTTCTAGGAGCTAACTATGGCTACACCTTC. Its protein is CASTFLGANYGYTF.

This clonotype was found many times. CDR3 sequence reads: CASSFPLAGAVRDTQYF. DNA for the CDR3: TGTGCCAGCAGCTTCCCGTTAGCGGGGGCCGTTAGAGATACGCAGTATTTT. This chain joins TRBV6-2 or TRBV6-3 and TRBJ2-3; 9 bases map to TRBD2. The J segment lost 5 bases and the V segment lost 6 bases, leaving 15 bases of the junction unmatched. The CDR3 consists of 17 residues. Germline-derived CDR1 and CDR2 are MNHEY and SVGEGT.

The chain recombines TRBV7-7 with TRBJ2-7; weak D call: TRBD2 (5 bases). Germline V CDR1 and CDR2: SSHAT, FNYEAQ (reference sequence). V gave up 3 bases and J gave up 0 bases, with 12 bases separating them. The CDR3 extends over 15 amino acids. CDR3 protein: CASSLGDSSSYEQYF. The CDR3 nucleotides read TGTGCCAGCAGCTTGGGAGATTCGAGCTCCTACGAGCAGTACTTC.

The sample holds many counts of this clonotype. V gene TRBV7-8 combines with J gene TRBJ1-5; D uncertain. V lost 7 bases, J lost 6 bases, and 16 bases lay in between. The germline gives CDR1 SGHVS, CDR2 FQNEAQ. This CDR3 has 14 residues. This CDR3 is CASTPWVGSQPQHF. The CDR3 DNA reads as TGTGCCAGCACCCCCTGGGTAGGGAGTCAGCCCCAGCATTTT.

This clonotype was recorded many times. The chain recombines TRBV6-2 or TRBV6-3 with TRBJ2-3; 7 bases line up with TRBD2. The V gene end was trimmed by 5 bases and the J gene end by 5 bases; junction bases not matched to a gene: 4. Germline CDR1 MNHEY, CDR2 SVGEGT. This CDR3 has 13 residues. The CDR3 sequence is CASSRGEVDTQYF. The DNA of the CDR3 is TGTGCCAGCAGTCGGGGGGAGGTAGATACGCAGTATTTT.

The sample holds many counts of this clonotype. This chain uses TRBV20-1 with TRBJ1-2, with unresolved D. Trimming removed 5 bases at V and 8 bases at J, with 21 bases between. The germline CDR1 and CDR2 sequences are DFQATT and SNEGSKA (reference sequence). This CDR3 has 14 amino acids. CDR3 protein: CSASPRTGVVGYTF. In DNA form, the CDR3 reads TGCAGTGCTTCACCAAGGACGGGAGTTGTCGGCTACACCTTC.

There are many counts of this clonotype. The V call is TRBV12-3 or TRBV12-4, the J call TRBJ2-3, with 8 positions matching TRBD1. The V segment lost 7 bases and the J segment 4 bases; nucleotides outside the gene matches: 7. The CDR3 sequence is 14 residues long. In DNA form, the CDR3 reads TGTGCCAGCACACTACAGGGGGGCCCAGATACGCAGTATTTT. Its translation: CASTLQGGPDTQYF.

This clonotype occurred many times. The V gene is TRBV12-3 or TRBV12-4, the J gene TRBJ1-1, with D possibly being TRBD1 (6 bases). This CDR3 spans 15 amino acids. Trimming removed 5 bases at V and 0 bases at J, with 13 bases between. CDR3 amino acids: CASSAAGTLNTEAFF. The CDR3 nucleotides read TGTGCCAGCAGTGCAGCCGGGACATTGAACACTGAAGCTTTCTTT.

This clonotype was recorded at least ten times. The V gene is TRBV6-2 or TRBV6-3, the J gene TRBJ2-2; TRBD1 aligns across 9 bases. CDR3 length: 13 residues. V shed 10 bases, J shed 1 base, and the junction held 1 base outside the gene matches. Germline V gene data show CDR1 as MNHEY and CDR2 as SVGEGT. CDR3 nucleotides: TGTGCCACGGGACAGGGGAACACCGGGGAGCTGTTTTTT. Its protein is CATGQGNTGELFF.

This clonotype showed up many times. This chain joins TRBV7-2 and TRBJ1-4; a possible D gene is TRBD1 (5 bases). This CDR3 has 14 residues. V was cut by 6 bases and J by 3 bases, with 11 bases left in between. CDR1 SGHTA and CDR2 FQGNSA come from the germline V gene. The CDR3 sequence: CASRMGVSNEKLFF. DNA of the CDR3: TGTGCCAGCAGAATGGGGGTGTCTAATGAAAAACTGTTTTTT. Full variable domain (outside the CDR3, taken from reference TRBV7-2 and TRBJ1-4): GAGVSQSPSNKVTEKGKDVELRCDPISGHTALYWYRQSLGQGLEFLIYFQGNSAPDKSGLPSDRFSAERTGGSVSTLTIQRTQQEDSAVYLCASRMGVSNEKLFFGSGTQLSVL.

This clonotype was observed a handful of times. This chain connects TRBV12-3 or TRBV12-4 to TRBJ2-2, with TRBD1 matching 8 bases. The junction had 6 bases not matched to a gene; V was cut back by 1 base and J by 8 bases. The CDR3 has 15 amino acids. The CDR3 protein is CASSLVMQGAGELFF. The CDR3 DNA reads TGTGCCAGCAGTTTAGTAATGCAGGGGGCGGGGGAGCTGTTTTTT.

This clonotype was counted many times. The J gene is TRBJ2-7, the V gene TRBV18; 9 bases align to TRBD2. Per the germline V gene, CDR1 is KGHSH and CDR2 is LQKENI. V was clipped by 6 bases and J by 6 bases; unmatched bases: 9. The CDR3 spans 14 residues. In DNA, the CDR3 is TGTGCCAGCTCCCCCGCTAGCGGGGCAAGCGAGCAGTACTTC. Translating gives CASSPASGASEQYF.

This clonotype was detected a few times. The chain recombines TRBV7-2 with TRBJ2-2; 8 nucleotides align to TRBD2. This CDR3 spans 15 amino acids. Germline-derived CDR1 and CDR2 are SGHTA and FQGNSA. J lost 7 bases, V lost 6 bases, and 10 bases had no gene match. For the CDR3, the DNA is TGTGCCAGCAGAATACCGGGGGGGCGGCTCGGGGAGCTGTTTTTT. This sequence encodes CASRIPGGRLGELFF.

There are a few counts of this clonotype. The V gene is TRBV20-1, the J gene TRBJ1-6; no clear D gene. V was cut by 3 bases and J by 10 bases, with 10 bases left in between. This CDR3 has 12 residues. Per germline, CDR1 DFQATT and CDR2 SNEGSKA (reference sequence). The CDR3 nucleotides read TGCAGTGCTAGTAGTGGCGGGTCACCCCTCCACTTT. This sequence encodes CSASSGGSPLHF.

This clonotype has ten or more counts. The J gene is TRBJ1-4, the V gene TRBV5-1; D gene unclear. Germline V gene data show CDR1 as SGHRS and CDR2 as YFSETQ. The CDR3 has 16 amino acids. The V and J ends lost 0 bases and 0 bases respectively, with 9 bases between them. The CDR3 protein is CASSLVRSATNEKLFF. The CDR3 nucleotides are TGCGCCAGCAGCTTGGTTCGAAGTGCAACTAATGAAAAACTGTTTTTT.